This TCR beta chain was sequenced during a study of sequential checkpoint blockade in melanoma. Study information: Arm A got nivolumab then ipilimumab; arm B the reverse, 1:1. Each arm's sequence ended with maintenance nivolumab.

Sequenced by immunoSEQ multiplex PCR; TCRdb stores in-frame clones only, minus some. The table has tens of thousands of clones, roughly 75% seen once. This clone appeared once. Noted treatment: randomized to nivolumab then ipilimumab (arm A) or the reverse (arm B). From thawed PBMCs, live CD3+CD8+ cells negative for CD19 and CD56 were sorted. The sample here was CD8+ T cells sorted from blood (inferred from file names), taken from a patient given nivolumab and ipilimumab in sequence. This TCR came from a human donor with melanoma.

CDR3 DNA sequence: TGTGCCAGCAGCGCCCTTAGCGGGGCCAATGAGCAGTTCTTC. The encoded protein is CASSALSGANEQFF. This sequence joins TRBV21-1 and TRBJ2-1; the D call of TRBD2 is as the table states it, not checked on the DNA. TRBV21-1 is flagged as a pseudogene. The length of the CDR3 is 14 residues.